A selection of T cell receptor beta chains follows, all from one sample in a study of blood T cell repertoires in COVID-19. Data came from immunoSEQ multiplex PCR; TCRdb stores just in-frame clones and leaves some out. The table records fewer than 250,000 clones, roughly four fifths of them present only once. The sample taken for sequencing was peripheral blood. The receptors stem from a woman aged 40 to 55 with active or convalescent COVID-19. CDR3s leave out the opening cysteine and the closing phenylalanine or tryptophan. Fields, in order: J gene, V gene, CDR3 length, CDR3 protein.

TRBJ1-1 | TRBV11-1 | 14 | ASSHRGGGQNTEAF
TRBJ2-7 | TRBV5-1 | 14 | ASSLDLAGGPYEQY
TRBJ2-7 | TRBV19 | 10 | ASNQGLGEQY
TRBJ2-1 | TRBV7-2 | 14 | ASSSALAGGPYEQF
TRBJ1-5 | TRBV27 | 12 | ASSSGGAGQPQH
TRBJ1-1 | TRBV6-2/TRBV6-3 | 12 | ASSPSGRGTEAF
TRBJ2-7 | TRBV27 | 11 | ASNRGGSYEQY
TRBJ2-5 | TRBV11-2 | 14 | ASSLPGTSGQETQY
TRBJ2-3 | TRBV9 | 13 | ASSPGLAVTDTQY
TRBJ2-1 | TRBV7-9 | 15 | ASSPIFLAGGYNEQF
TRBJ1-5 | TRBV7-2 | 12 | ASSQGQAGQPQH
TRBJ1-4 | TRBV30 | 10 | AWSLTGEKLF
TRBJ1-1 | TRBV3-1/TRBV3-2 | 14 | ASNPSGTGMNTEAF
TRBJ2-5 | TRBV6-5 | 9 | ASSQGETQY
TRBJ2-5 | TRBV13 | 14 | ASSFRLAGGVETQY
TRBJ2-1 | TRBV27 | 13 | ASSQPGETYNEQF
TRBJ1-1 | TRBV7-9 | 12 | ASAIGVANTEAF
TRBJ1-2 | TRBV9 | 10 | ASGPGQGAST
TRBJ1-1 | TRBV6-5 | 12 | ASSYSTGNTEAF
TRBJ2-3 | TRBV5-4 | 12 | ASSLRAARDTQY
TRBJ2-2 | TRBV7-8 | 13 | ASSWGGGASGELF
TRBJ1-6 | TRBV12-3/TRBV12-4 | 9 | ASSLGGSLH
TRBJ1-6 | TRBV7-9 | 12 | ASSFARGDSPLH
TRBJ1-1 | TRBV5-4 | 12 | ASSLGQSNTEAF